These 31 T cell receptor beta chains share one sample of origin, sequenced in a study of OX40 agonist ivuxolimab in advanced cancers. Profiling relied on immunoSEQ multiplex PCR, and the TCRdb table lists in-frame clones only, not all of them. This table has about 66,000 clones, over 80% appearing once. Source: CD4+ or CD8+ T cells sorted from blood, taken in a trial of the OX40 agonist ivuxolimab. The receptors come from an adult with an advanced solid tumor such as melanoma, head and neck, liver or kidney cancer.

This clone was counted a single time. The chain employs TRBV4-1 and TRBJ2-2; TRBD2 matches at 10 bases. Germline V gives CDR1 MGHRA, CDR2 YSYEKL. V was clipped by 4 bases and J by 2 bases; unmatched bases: 13. CDR3 length: 19 amino acids. The CDR3 DNA is TGCGCCAGCAGCCCCGAAGGGCTAGCGGGAGTGCAAAACACCGGGGAGCTGTTTTTT. Translation gives CASSPEGLAGVQNTGELFF.

The rearrangement uses TRBV14 and TRBJ2-7; possible D gene TRBD2, 5 bases. Trimming left V 2 bases short and J 4 bases short, with 15 bases between. The CDR3 length is 15 residues. CDR1 SGHDN and CDR2 FVKESK come from the germline V gene. The CDR3 protein is CASSQRTLAMYEQYF. The CDR3 bases are TGTGCCAGCAGCCAAAGGACGTTAGCGATGTACGAGCAGTACTTC.

The V and J genes are TRBV28 and TRBJ2-7; no definite D call. The length of the CDR3 is 14 residues. The germline CDR1 and CDR2 sequences are MDHEN and SYDVKM. Between the trimmed V and J ends, which lost 5 bases and 5 bases, there was a span of 16 bases. The CDR3 reads CASSTPVLGNEQYF. In DNA form, the CDR3 reads TGTGCCAGCAGTACCCCGGTCCTAGGTAACGAGCAGTACTTC. Supplemented by reference TRBV28 and TRBJ2-7, the full variable domain reads DVKVTQSSRYLVKRTGEKVFLECVQDMDHENMFWYRQDPGLGLRLIYFSYDVKMKEKGDIPEGYSVSREKKERFSLILESASTNQTSMYLCASSTPVLGNEQYFGPGTRLTVT.

The chain has TRBV7-3 and TRBJ1-2; 7 nucleotides agree with TRBD1. The V segment lost 0 bases and the J segment 2 bases; nucleotides outside the gene matches: 0. The CDR3 length is 14 residues. From germline, CDR1 is SGHTA and CDR2 FQGTGA. The CDR3 DNA reads TGTGCCAGCAGCTTAACGGGACAGAACTATGGCTACACCTTC. Its protein is CASSLTGQNYGYTF.

The chain couples TRBV5-6 to TRBJ1-4; the D is unclear. Looked up from germline, CDR1 is SGHDT and CDR2 is YYEEEE. V was clipped by 1 base and J by 6 bases, with 10 bases between them. This CDR3 is 14 amino acids long. The DNA of the CDR3 is TGTGCCAGCAGCTTGACAGTGGGTGATGAAAAACTGTTTTTT. Its translation is CASSLTVGDEKLFF.

This sequence joins TRBV2 and TRBJ2-1, with D unresolved. This CDR3 is 13 amino acids long. Germline CDR1 reads SNHLY; CDR2 reads FYNNEI. V lost 2 bases and J 5 bases, leaving 7 bases between the germline ends. The CDR3 DNA follows: TGTGCCAGCAGTGAACCTTTCGACAATGAGCAGTTCTTC. Encoded protein: CASSEPFDNEQFF.

The CDR3 DNA reads TGTGCCAGCAGGTTTTCCGGGACAGATGGCTACACCTTC. It specifies CASRFSGTDGYTF. The V and J genes are TRBV28 and TRBJ1-2, with 7 bases fitting TRBD1. V dropped 6 bases and J dropped 6; count of bases not matched to a gene: 7. The CDR3 contains 13 residues. CDR1 is MDHEN, CDR2 SYDVKM, per germline.

This rearrangement joins TRBV5-4 to TRBJ2-7, with D tentatively TRBD2 (5 bases). Deletions cut 0 bases from V and 1 base from J, with 14 bases between. The CDR3 loop spans 16 amino acids. Germline V gene sequence: CDR1 SGHNT, CDR2 YYREEE (reference sequence). The CDR3 protein is CASSLGRPRGSYEQYF. As DNA, the CDR3 is TGTGCCAGCAGCTTGGGGCGTCCCAGAGGGTCCTACGAGCAGTACTTC.

This clone has more than one count but fewer than ten. This chain joins TRBV19 and TRBJ1-5; D is ambiguous. Trimming stripped 8 bases from V and 6 bases from J, with 11 bases between. The length of the CDR3 is 12 residues. Germline V gene lookup returns CDR1 LNHDA and CDR2 SQIVND (reference sequence). In nucleotides, the CDR3 is TGTGCCAGTCGGCTGGCGGGTCAGCCCCAGCATTTT. Translating gives CASRLAGQPQHF.

The chain has TRBV28 and TRBJ2-7, with 10 bases identical to TRBD2. The germline V gene has CDR1 MDHEN and CDR2 SYDVKM. J was trimmed by 7 bases and V by 3 bases; bases with no gene match: 6. CDR3 length: 14 amino acids. The CDR3 spells CASSFLAGVFEQYF. DNA for the CDR3: TGTGCCAGCAGTTTCCTAGCGGGAGTGTTTGAGCAGTACTTC.

V is TRBV28 and J is TRBJ1-2; TRBD1 aligns across 7 bases. Germline V gene sequence: CDR1 MDHEN, CDR2 SYDVKM. V lost 8 bases and J lost 4; bases outside the gene matches: 10. There are 14 residues in the CDR3. CDR3: CASRTGQAIYGYTF. CDR3 sequence (DNA): TGTGCCAGCCGAACTGGACAGGCTATCTATGGCTACACCTTC.

Many counts were recorded for this clone. The CDR3 spells CASSSPTTPETQYF. The CDR3 bases are TGTGCCAGCAGCTCCCCGACTACCCCAGAGACCCAGTACTTC. The genes are TRBV7-2 and TRBJ2-5, with D tentatively TRBD2 (5 bases). Per the germline V gene, CDR1 is SGHTA and CDR2 is FQGNSA. The V and J ends lost 4 bases and 4 bases respectively, with 13 bases between them. This CDR3 has 14 residues.

The rearrangement joins TRBV10-3 to TRBJ1-5; the D is unclear. The germline V gene has CDR1 ENHRY and CDR2 SYGVKD. Trimming took 3 bases from V and 6 from J, leaving 12 bases between them. The CDR3 is 14 amino acids. The CDR3 DNA is TGTGCCATCAGTGATCAGGAGAGTGCTCAGCCCCAGCATTTT. Translating gives CAISDQESAQPQHF.

This chain joins TRBV30 and TRBJ2-7; D remains unclear. The CDR3 covers 11 residues. From germline, CDR1 is GTSNPN and CDR2 SVGIG (reference sequence). Trimming removed 7 bases at V and 1 base at J, with 8 bases between. The CDR3 DNA reads as TGTGCCTTATCAACTTCCTACGAGCAGTACTTC. Its translation: CALSTSYEQYF.

The chain joins TRBV7-9 to TRBJ1-2; D uncertain. The CDR3 sequence is 13 residues long. V lost 4 bases and J 1 base, leaving 7 bases between the germline ends. Germline lookup yields CDR1 SEHNR and CDR2 FQNEAQ (reference sequence). The CDR3 loop is CASSSHSNYGYTF. The CDR3 coding sequence is TGTGCCAGCAGCTCACACAGTAACTATGGCTACACCTTC.

J is TRBJ1-5 and V is TRBV28; unclear D gene. Germline V gives CDR1 MDHEN, CDR2 SYDVKM. V lost 2 bases to trimming and J lost 3 bases, with 5 bases between them. The CDR3 extends over 13 amino acids. CDR3 sequence (DNA): TGTGCCAGCAGTTTAATCCTCAATCAGCCCCAGCATTTT. This encodes CASSLILNQPQHF.

This clone showed up just once. The chain couples TRBV30 to TRBJ2-7; TRBD2 matches at 11 bases. The junction had 7 bases not matched to a gene; V was cut back by 3 bases and J by 3 bases. Germline lookup yields CDR1 GTSNPN and CDR2 SVGIG (reference sequence). There are 15 residues in the CDR3. The CDR3 is CAWSDITSGSYEQYF. The CDR3 DNA sequence: TGTGCCTGGAGCGACATCACTAGCGGGAGCTACGAGCAGTACTTC.

The rearrangement links TRBV4-2 to TRBJ1-2, with D perhaps matching TRBD1 (5 bases). Germline V gene data show CDR1 as LGHNA and CDR2 as YNFKEQ. V lost 0 bases, J lost 5 bases, and 16 bases lay in between. The CDR3 is 16 amino acids. The CDR3 DNA reads as TGTGCCAGCAGCCAAGAATTGGGGGGGTTAGGGTATGGCTACACCTTC. Protein sequence: CASSQELGGLGYGYTF.

The V call is TRBV11-2, the J call TRBJ2-3; D is unresolved. The CDR3 has 12 residues. Trimming removed 5 bases at V and 2 bases at J, with 5 bases between. The germline V gene has CDR1 SGHAT and CDR2 FQNNGV. The CDR3 DNA reads TGTGCCAGCAGCAAAAACACAGATACGCAGTATTTT. It yields the protein CASSKNTDTQYF.

The chain links TRBV7-3 to TRBJ2-2; 7 nucleotides match TRBD1. This CDR3 has 15 residues. With 6 bases clipped from V and 4 bases from J, the junction kept 8 bases outside the gene matches. CDR1 is SGHTA and CDR2 is FQGTGA in the germline V gene. The CDR3 reads CASRFTGDGTGELFF. CDR3 bases: TGTGCCAGCAGGTTTACAGGGGACGGCACCGGGGAGCTGTTTTTT.

The chain carries TRBV11-3 and TRBJ2-5; 8 bases fit TRBD1. The V gene's germline CDR1 is SGHNT and CDR2 YENEEA. V shed 5 bases and J 3 bases; nucleotides not matched to a gene: 5. The CDR3 loop spans 14 amino acids. CDR3 sequence (DNA): TGTGCCAGCAGCCCAACGGGACAGGAAGAGACCCAGTACTTC. As protein: CASSPTGQEETQYF.

V is TRBV6-1 and J is TRBJ1-1; 7 bases line up with TRBD1. CDR3 length equals 12 residues. Germline CDR1 MNHNS, CDR2 SASEGT. With 5 bases clipped from V and 11 bases from J, the junction kept 8 bases outside the gene matches. CDR3: CASSQRGPKAFF. The DNA of the CDR3 is TGTGCCAGCAGTCAAAGGGGGCCAAAGGCTTTCTTT.

This clone was picked up one time. The J gene is TRBJ1-3, the V gene TRBV5-1, with 9 positions matching TRBD1. The CDR3 extends over 17 amino acids. The V gene's germline CDR1 is SGHRS and CDR2 YFSETQ. V was pared by 5 bases and J by 3 bases, with 12 bases of the junction left unmatched. The CDR3 protein is CASRKEGQGFYGNTIYF. The CDR3 coding sequence is TGCGCCAGCAGAAAAGAGGGACAGGGCTTCTATGGAAACACCATATATTTT.

The chain uses TRBV28 and TRBJ2-7; 7 bases are shared with TRBD1. This CDR3 comprises 15 residues. The V segment lost 4 bases and the J segment 1 base; nucleotides outside the gene matches: 7. Per germline, CDR1 MDHEN and CDR2 SYDVKM. CDR3 amino acids: CASSSPGQSSYEQYF. The CDR3 DNA reads TGTGCCAGCAGTTCCCCGGGACAGTCATCCTACGAGCAGTACTTC.

The V call is TRBV11-2, the J call TRBJ1-1; tentative D call: TRBD1 (5 bases). The CDR3 is 14 amino acids. CDR1 is SGHAT and CDR2 is FQNNGV in the germline V gene. With 0 bases removed from V and 6 bases from J, the gap between germline ends came to 11 bases. DNA of the CDR3: TGTGCCAGCAGCTTAGATAGTTGGGGGGCTGAAGCTTTCTTT. It yields the protein CASSLDSWGAEAFF.

CDR3 coding DNA: TGTGCCAGCTCTTCAGGGGGCGCGTCTTCCGAGCAGTACTTC. Translating it yields CASSSGGASSEQYF. This chain uses TRBV18 with TRBJ2-7; 8 bases agree with TRBD1. With 6 bases clipped from V and 6 bases from J, the junction kept 10 bases outside the gene matches. The CDR3 is 14 residues long. Germline V gives CDR1 KGHSH, CDR2 LQKENI.

Notes on this clone: The sample has other DNA sequences that encode this CDR3 too. V usage is TRBV28 and J usage is TRBJ1-2; D is undetermined. In germline, CDR1 is MDHEN, CDR2 SYDVKM. Trimming shortened V by 3 bases and J by 5 bases, and 7 bases separated the two germline ends. The CDR3 is 12 residues long. The CDR3 DNA reads as TGTGCCAGCAGTTTCGGTGGGTATGGCTACACCTTC. It yields the protein CASSFGGYGYTF.

The chain joins TRBV19 to TRBJ1-1, with no clear D. The germline V and J ends were trimmed by 5 bases and 0 bases, with 7 bases remaining between them. The CDR3 consists of 13 residues. CDR1 and CDR2 from the germline V gene are LNHDA and SQIVND (reference sequence). CDR3 protein: CASSAIMNTEAFF. In DNA form, the CDR3 reads TGTGCCAGTAGTGCGATAATGAACACTGAAGCTTTCTTT.

The chain recombines TRBV7-3 with TRBJ2-3; TRBD2 matches 7 bases. CDR3 size: 14 residues. Unmatched junction bases numbered 6, after V lost 7 bases and J lost 2 bases. Germline CDR1 and CDR2: SGHTA and FQGTGA. The CDR3 DNA sequence: TGTGCCAGCAAAGCTAGCGGTACCACAGATACGCAGTATTTT. It specifies CASKASGTTDTQYF.

This CDR3 is CASSLTQGNTGELFF. The CDR3 region has the DNA TGTGCCAGCAGTTTAACGCAGGGAAACACCGGGGAGCTGTTTTTT. J is TRBJ2-2 and V is TRBV28, with a weak D call TRBD1 (5 bases). V was shortened by 2 bases and J by 2 bases, with 9 bases between the two germline ends. Per the germline V gene, CDR1 is MDHEN and CDR2 is SYDVKM. The CDR3 is 15 residues long.

The rearrangement uses TRBV6-6 and TRBJ2-7; D may be TRBD2 (6 bases). Germline CDR1 is MNHNY and CDR2 is SVGAGI (reference sequence). V lost 2 bases to trimming and J lost 6 bases, with 14 bases between them. The CDR3 is 14 amino acids. DNA of the CDR3: TGTGCCAGCAGTTACGACCGATCGCGGGGCGAGCAGTACTTC. The encoded protein is CASSYDRSRGEQYF.